This entry is about one T cell receptor (beta chain). This sample was taken from a study of blood T cell repertoires in COVID-19. As for the study in general: Sample material is recorded as cDNA or gDNA derived from T cells, B-cell-depleted T cells, or PBMCs.

CDR3 length equals 15 residues. Losses at the gene ends were 4 bases for V and 2 bases for J; bases not matched to a gene: 7. Germline values: CDR1 LGHDT, CDR2 YNNKEL (reference sequence). In the original analysis: Estimates of nucleated cell counts were drawn from the amplification of reference gene primers. Only in-frame clones appear in the TCRdb table, and some are missing; sequencing was by immunoSEQ multiplex PCR. V and J calls and clone size follow that table, whereas D and trimming were derived from the DNA. The sample has around 250,000 clones, roughly nine tenths seen once. Sequenced: peripheral blood. The J gene is TRBJ2-7, the V gene TRBV3-1 (or the pseudogene TRBV3-2), with TRBD2 matching over 8 bases. The clonotype comes from a man aged 18 to 29 with active or convalescent COVID-19. The CDR3 region has the DNA TGTGCCAGCAGCCTCGAGACTAGCGTTCCCTACGAGCAGTACTTC. Its translation is CASSLETSVPYEQYF.